The following is a T cell receptor (beta chain) sequence with its context. Its antigen is unknown. The data were obtained in a study of shared clonotypes between healthy human individuals. The study's findings and limits: Around 5% of naive CD4 clonotypes were shared across four donors. What limited the represented genetic and exposure-history diversity was the small number of donors.

Looked up from germline, CDR1 is SGHDN and CDR2 is FVKESK. The junction had 1 base not matched to a gene; V was cut back by 8 bases and J by 7 bases. This CDR3 contains 11 residues. Authors' analysis steps: Filtering differed since immunoSEQ provided only junctions, with no quality scores. The repertoire was sequenced with immunoSEQ multiplex PCR; TCRdb's copy has only in-frame clones and lacks some. The V and J calls and clone size come from that table; D and trimming were worked out from the DNA. The repertoire holds about 960,000 clones, with approximately 76% as singletons. This chain uses TRBV14 with TRBJ2-1, with TRBD2 identical over 8 bases. Sequencing used memory CD4+ T cells sorted from blood. Subset of the sample: CD45RA-negative fraction. The receptor was derived from a young man in good health. The CDR3 spells CASSGGNEQFF. In nucleotides, the CDR3 is TGTGCCAGCTCGGGGGGGAATGAGCAGTTCTTC. The entire variable domain, with the rest obtained from reference TRBV14 and TRBJ2-1, is as follows: EAGVTQFPSHSVIEKGQTVTLRCDPISGHDNLYWYRRVMGKEIKFLLHFVKESKQDESGMPNNRFLAERTGGTYSTLKVQPAELEDSGVYFCASSGGNEQFFGPGTRLTVL.